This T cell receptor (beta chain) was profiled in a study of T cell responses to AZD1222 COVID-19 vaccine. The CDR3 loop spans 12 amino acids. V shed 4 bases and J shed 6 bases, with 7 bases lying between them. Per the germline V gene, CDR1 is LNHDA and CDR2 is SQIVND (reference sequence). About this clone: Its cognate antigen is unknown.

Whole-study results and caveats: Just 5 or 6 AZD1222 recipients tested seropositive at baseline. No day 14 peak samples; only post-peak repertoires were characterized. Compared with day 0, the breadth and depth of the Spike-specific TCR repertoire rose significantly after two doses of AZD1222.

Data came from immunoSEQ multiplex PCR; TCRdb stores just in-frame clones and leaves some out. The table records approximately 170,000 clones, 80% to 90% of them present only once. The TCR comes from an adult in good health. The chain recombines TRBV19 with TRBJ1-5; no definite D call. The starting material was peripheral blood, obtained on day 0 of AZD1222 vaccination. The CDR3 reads CASSKERQPQHF. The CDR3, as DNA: TGTGCCAGTAGTAAAGAGCGTCAGCCCCAGCATTTT.